This T cell receptor (beta chain) was identified in a study of PD-L1 blockade in urothelial cancer (dated by TCRdb to 2016 to 2017). Regarding the research as a whole: All patients started therapy in the mid-2010s and received atezolizumab 1,200 mg intravenously every 3 weeks. About 85% of the roughly 29 patients were males with bladder-origin urothelial cancer, and about 65% of the roughly 30 reported a prior smoking history. An ECOG performance status of 0 or 1 was recorded for the patients, and 0 to 3 prior chemotherapy regimens had been received by the patients. Blood samples were analyzed at two time points: 3 weeks after treatment start (second dose) and 6 weeks after treatment start. Blood samples gave median yields of approximately 130,000 T cells and approximately 80,000 unique TCRs, along with a median clonality of approximately 0.084. The study was an exploratory multi-omic analysis of somatic, immune and clinical correlates of response to PD-L1 blockade with atezolizumab in urothelial cancer. Pretreatment tumor samples, along with matched peripheral blood collected serially before and after atezolizumab treatment, underwent TCR sequencing. Durable clinical benefit meant progression-free survival longer than 6 months, and TCR features were also tested against progression-free and overall survival. In the same patients, pretreatment tumors underwent whole exome sequencing and RNA sequencing in addition to TCR sequencing. Durable clinical benefit was achieved by nine patients and was not achieved by 20 patients. Pretreatment blood TCR-seq was available for about 27 patients, at least one posttreatment blood collection was obtained for around 25 patients, and tumor TCR-seq was available for around 25 patients.

About this clone: Its antigen remains undetermined. No base quality information exists; no much larger clone differs at one position.

The meaning of the sample's time point label: pretreatment peripheral blood. A cohort of about 30 patients with locally advanced or metastatic urothelial carcinoma, treated at Memorial Sloan Kettering on a trial protocol, was included. Peripheral blood mononuclear cells were collected pretreatment and during treatment, with between 1 and 8 total time points obtained per patient. The Qiagen DNeasy Blood extraction kit was used to purify genomic DNA from total PBMCs and from tumor samples. PBMCs were collected pretreatment and during treatment, and were isolated and stored as previously described. The paper's findings and limits, for the study overall: At 3 weeks after the start of treatment, tumor-associated TCR clones in peripheral blood had expanded more in patients with durable benefit (n ≈ 22, p = 0.022). Because of the small sample size (n ≈ 29) and the many exploratory analyses performed, the results are intended to be regarded as hypothesis-generating. A pretreatment peripheral blood TCR clonality below the median was linked to improved progression-free and overall survival.

CDR3 length: 16 amino acids, cysteine to phenylalanine. CDR3 DNA is the only sequence kept; it has 48 bases, read in frame from the first base. The junction shows trimming of 5 bases on V and 3 bases on J, and the gene matches do not reach 5 bases of it. According to the germline V gene, CDR1 reads SGHTA and CDR2 reads FQGTGA. Each PCR received spiked-in synthetic TCR analog templates so that absolute template abundance could be estimated from read counts. The immunoSEQ assay used bias-controlled V and J gene primers to amplify TCRbeta CDR3 regions from genomic DNA. Sequencing of rearranged TCRbeta segments was performed at approximately 20X coverage. The original pipeline was this. Clustering was used to correct sequencing errors, and CDR3s were annotated against IMGT to assign V, D and J genes. Downstream analyses used only productive TCRbeta rearrangements, leaving out any out-of-frame or stop-codon sequences. Clonality was computed as one minus Shannon entropy normalized by the log of the number of unique productive sequences. Clones differing between time points or between blood and tumor were identified by Fisher's exact test with Benjamini-Hochberg correction at adjusted p below 0.01. Here the immuneACCESS table is served through TCRdb, limited to in-frame sequences with V and J called. Missing clones are a known gap in these copies; in checked studies unresolved V genes cover under half, and the rest lacks a known reason. Clonal size and the V and J genes are those of that table, whereas D and trimming came from the DNA. A total of 50,000 to 55,000 clones appear in this sample, about four fifths of them only once. The biggest ten clones account for approximately 1.5% of the sample.

Here the chain combines TRBV7-3 and TRBJ2-2; the junction holds 11 bases that match TRBD1. This sequence was found in a man between 50 and 59 years old with urothelial cancer. The sequencing used PBMCs, collected around atezolizumab (anti-PD-L1) treatment. CDR3 protein: CASSHGTGGDTGELFF. The nucleotide sequence reads TGTGCCAGCAGCCACGGGACAGGGGGAGACACCGGGGAGCTGTTTTTT.